This TCR beta chain was obtained from a study of memory CD4+ T cells and cytomegalovirus serostatus. Across the whole study: Healthy Belgian adult donors included under ten CMV-positive and some 24 CMV-negative people.

Original methodology: After removing out-of-frame reads, around 2.2 million distinct TCRbeta sequences remained. TCRdb keeps only in-frame clones here, not all; method: immunoSEQ multiplex PCR. The DNA was the basis for D and trimming; V, J and clone size are from that table. The table records roughly 48,000 clones, about 83% of them present only once. Single viable CD3+CD4+CD8-CD45RO+ cells were sorted as the memory CD4+ T cells. This CDR3 comprises 13 residues. CDR1 is SGHTA and CDR2 is FQGNSA in the germline V gene. V lost 5 bases and J 3 bases, leaving 11 bases between the germline ends. This clone has a handful of counts.

The chain recombines TRBV7-2 with TRBJ2-7; D is perhaps TRBD1 (6 bases). Sample: memory CD4+ T cells from blood. The receptor comes from an adult in good health and CMV-seropositive. CDR3 bases: TGTGCCAGCAGCCCGCGACAGGTCTACGAGCAGTACTTC. It codes for CASSPRQVYEQYF.